Detailed here is one TCR beta chain. Its target antigen remains unknown. No per-base quality is available; no much larger clone lies one base away. The sample is drawn from a study of CD8+ T cells in alopecia areata (dated by TCRdb to the late 2010s). Broadly, across the study: Treated patients were enrolled in an open-label pilot trial of oral tofacitinib at 5 to 10 mg twice daily for moderate-to-severe alopecia areata. On the human side, TCRbeta sequencing was run on scalp tissue and on sorted CD4+ and CD8+ peripheral blood T cells from healthy controls and from alopecia areata patients with either patchy or totalis/universalis disease. Patients on tofacitinib were biopsied at baseline and after 4 and 24 weeks of treatment, and several of the patients also had a later scalp biopsy. Disease severity in treated patients was measured with the SALT score, which quantifies the percentage of affected scalp surface area. Tofacitinib was administered for 6 to 18 months, and 6 months of follow-up off drug were then conducted to assess delayed response and recurrence. To study T cell clonal expansion in alopecia areata, the researchers applied high-throughput TCRbeta sequencing to both the C3H/HeJ mouse model and human patients. TCRbeta CDR3 regions were amplified by immunoSEQ multiplex PCR with 35 Vbeta forward and 13 Jbeta reverse primers. Scalp clonality was compared among normal scalp (n=4), patchy alopecia areata scalp (n=8), and alopecia totalis/universalis scalp (n=8). RNA came from the PAXgene miRNA kit for fixed scalp, the miRNeasy kit for PBMCs, and the RNeasy kit for mouse skin. Paper-wide results and their limitations: Compared with normal scalp, lesional scalp had higher clonality and more expanded CD8+ clones, particularly in alopecia totalis/universalis, a pattern that suggests antigenic drive. Many expanded lesional clones persisted in scalp and blood during tofacitinib treatment, which may partly explain relapse after stopping treatment. With tofacitinib, both scalp clonality and the number of expanded CD8+ clones among the top 100 scalp clones went down significantly. Unlike mouse skin, where gammadelta T cells dominate, normal human skin contains resident alphabeta T cells that get sequenced too, which complicates analysis of the scalp TCR repertoire. Because the treated cohort was small and had only one nonresponder, larger studies are needed to examine links between baseline CD8+ expansion and response. Compared with mice, TCR sequences shared between patients were less clear, possibly partly because of HLA diversity across the patient population.

Here V drops 1 base and J drops 16 bases, and the junction holds 6 bases not matched to any gene. From the cysteine up to the phenylalanine, the CDR3 has a length of 12 residues. The CDR3 DNA has 36 bases and is translated from base 1. In the germline V gene (reference sequence), CDR1 corresponds to LNHDA and CDR2 to SQIVND. Library preparation employed the immunoSEQ multiplex PCR assay. To provide template for TCR sequencing, every sample had RNA extracted and reverse transcribed into cDNA. SuperScript III was used to make first-strand cDNA, primed with a 2:1 mix of oligo-dT and random hexamers. A synthetic immune receptor repertoire was used to assess amplification bias, and residual bias was removed computationally. The source study handled its data this way. After raw reads were preprocessed to remove errors, the CDR3 was defined following IMGT conventions as running from the conserved cysteine to phenylalanine. To get clonality, Shannon entropy was normalized by log2 of the number of productive unique TCRs and the result was subtracted from 1. CD4 or CD8 identity of scalp clones was inferred by cross-referencing scalp TCRbeta sequences with sorted blood CD4 and CD8 repertoires. TCRdb mirrors the immuneACCESS table, restricted to in-frame sequences. Some clones are absent from its copies; in checked studies, under half trace to an unresolved V gene, and the reason for the others is unknown. The V and J calls and clone size come from that table; D and trimming were worked out from the DNA. Recorded for this sample are a few hundred thousand clones; under 70% of them occurred a single time. Roughly 1.2% of the sample lies in the top ten.

What the treatment or condition label conveys for this sample: oral pan-JAK inhibitor, 5-10 mg twice daily. Peripheral blood and lesional scalp punch biopsies were obtained from patients with alopecia areata. PBMCs were isolated by density centrifugation and stained for CD3, CD4 and CD8, after which CD4+ and CD8+ T cells were sorted on a FACSAria. The chain joins TRBV19 to TRBJ1-5, and TRBD1 aligns with 8 junction nucleotides. The sample here was CD4+ T cells sorted from blood, taken around week 44, from a patient treated with tofacitinib. The sequence derives from a human donor with alopecia areata. CDR3 sequence: CASSIGQGSHHF. The nucleotide sequence reads as follows: TGTGCCAGTAGTATAGGACAGGGGTCTCATCATTTT. Extended through the reference TRBV19 and TRBJ1-5 proteins, this CDR3 yields the full variable domain: DGGITQSPKYLFRKEGQNVTLSCEQNLNHDAMYWYRQDPGQGLRLIYYSQIVNDFQKGDIAEGYSVSREKKESFPLTVTSAQKNPTAFYLCASSIGQGSHHFGDGTRLSIL.